This T cell receptor beta chain was sequenced for a study of cytomegalovirus exposure and HLA in healthy donors. Across the study: Membership in the Caucasian-associated ancestry cluster was found for 65% to 85% of nearly 400 genotyped donors.

Whereas donors were nominally healthy upon sampling, unrecorded immune exposures were probable. The PCR made use of 60 Vbeta and 13 Jbeta primers. The repertoire was sequenced with immunoSEQ multiplex PCR; TCRdb's copy has only in-frame clones and lacks some. The sample consists of about 120,000 clones, about 80% of them appearing once. Comment on this clone: What it binds is not known.

The CDR3 runs to 15 residues. After removal of 6 bases from V and 0 bases from J, the junction contained 8 bases not matched to a gene. Germline lookup yields CDR1 MNHNS and CDR2 SASEGT. Overall study findings and caveats: A previous analysis found most TCR beta V segments productive roughly 87% or roughly 30% of the time.

The gene calls are TRBV6-1 and TRBJ2-7; 7 bases fit TRBD2. Sample: PBMCs. This TCR was sampled from a woman aged 18-29 years in good health and CMV-seronegative. In DNA form, the CDR3 reads TGTGCCAGCAGAATAACTAGCGCACGCTCCTACGAGCAGTACTTC. Translated: CASRITSARSYEQYF.